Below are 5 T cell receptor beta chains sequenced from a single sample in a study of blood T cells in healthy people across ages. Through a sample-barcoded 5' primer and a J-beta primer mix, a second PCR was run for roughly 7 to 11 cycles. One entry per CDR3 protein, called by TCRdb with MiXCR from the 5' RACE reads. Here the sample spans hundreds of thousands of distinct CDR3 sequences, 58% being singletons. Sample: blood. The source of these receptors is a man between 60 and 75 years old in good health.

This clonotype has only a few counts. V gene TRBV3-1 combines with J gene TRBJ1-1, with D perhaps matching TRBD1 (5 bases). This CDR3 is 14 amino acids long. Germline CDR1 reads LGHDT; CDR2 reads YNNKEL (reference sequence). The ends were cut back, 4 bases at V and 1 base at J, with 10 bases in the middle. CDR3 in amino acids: CASSPGGRNTEAFF. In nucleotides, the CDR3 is TGTGCCAGCAGCCCGGGGGGGAGGAACACTGAAGCTTTCTTT.

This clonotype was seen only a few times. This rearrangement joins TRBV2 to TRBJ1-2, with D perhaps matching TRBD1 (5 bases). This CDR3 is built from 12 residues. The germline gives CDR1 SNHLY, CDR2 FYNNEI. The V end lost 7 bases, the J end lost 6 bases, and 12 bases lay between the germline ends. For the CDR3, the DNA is TGTGCCAGCACGGCCCGGGGGAATGGCTACACCTTC. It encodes CASTARGNGYTF.

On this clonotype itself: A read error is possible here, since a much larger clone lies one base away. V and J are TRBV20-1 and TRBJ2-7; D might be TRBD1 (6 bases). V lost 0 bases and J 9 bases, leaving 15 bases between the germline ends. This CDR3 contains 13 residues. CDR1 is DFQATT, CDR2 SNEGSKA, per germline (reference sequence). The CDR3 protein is CSARDGPRGTQYF. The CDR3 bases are TGCAGTGCTAGAGACGGACCCAGGGGTACGCAGTACTTC.

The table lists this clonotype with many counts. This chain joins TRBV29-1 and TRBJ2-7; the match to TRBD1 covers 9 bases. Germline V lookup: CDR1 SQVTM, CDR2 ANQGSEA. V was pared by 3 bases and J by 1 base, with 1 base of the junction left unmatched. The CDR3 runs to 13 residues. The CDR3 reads CSVETGGSYEQYF. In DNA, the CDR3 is TGCAGCGTTGAGACAGGGGGGTCCTACGAGCAGTACTTC.

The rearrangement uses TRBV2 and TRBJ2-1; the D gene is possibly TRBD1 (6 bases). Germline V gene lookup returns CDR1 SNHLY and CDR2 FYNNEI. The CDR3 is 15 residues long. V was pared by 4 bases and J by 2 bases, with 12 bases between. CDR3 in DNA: TGTGCCAGCAGTGGGGACACCAAAACCTACAATGAGCAGTTCTTC. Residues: CASSGDTKTYNEQFF.